These 26 T cell receptor beta chains share one sample of origin, sequenced in a study of blood T cell repertoires in COVID-19. This table comes from immunoSEQ multiplex PCR, and its TCRdb copy is limited to in-frame clones, with some not included. Among about 260,000 clones listed, roughly nine tenths were seen once. The sequenced material came from PBMCs or T cells enriched from blood (not recorded which). These receptors were taken from a woman aged 18-30 years who had recovered from COVID-19.

The V gene is TRBV6-5, the J gene TRBJ2-3; 9 bases are a match to TRBD2. V lost 4 bases and J lost 7; bases outside the gene matches: 9. The CDR3 is 15 residues long. The germline V gene encodes CDR1 MNHEY and CDR2 SVGAGI. The CDR3 protein is CASSFFSGGSNTQYF. Here the CDR3 DNA reads TGTGCCAGCAGTTTCTTTAGCGGGGGTTCGAATACGCAGTATTTT.

J is TRBJ2-7 and V is TRBV7-2; TRBD1 matches at 7 bases. Trimming at V came to 3 bases and at J to 6 bases, leaving 5 bases not matched to a gene. Per the germline V gene, CDR1 is SGHTA and CDR2 is FQGNSA. The CDR3 is made up of 13 amino acids. The CDR3 DNA sequence: TGTGCCAGCAGCTTCGACAGGGCCGGCGAGCAGTACTTC. Protein: CASSFDRAGEQYF.

This clone was seen just once. The chain has TRBV5-1 and TRBJ1-1, with D tentatively TRBD1 (5 bases). Deletions cut 2 bases from V and 2 bases from J, with 7 bases between. CDR3 length: 13 amino acids. The germline V gene has CDR1 SGHRS and CDR2 YFSETQ. The DNA of the CDR3 is TGCGCCAGCAGCTTTGGGACTAACACTGAAGCTTTCTTT. Amino acids: CASSFGTNTEAFF. The full variable domain, its missing parts supplied by reference TRBV5-1 and TRBJ1-1, is KAGVTQTPRYLIKTRGQQVTLSCSPISGHRSVSWYQQTPGQGLQFLFEYFSETQRNKGNFPGRFSGRQFSNSRSEMNVSTLELGDSALYLCASSFGTNTEAFFGQGTRLTVV.

V gene TRBV28 combines with J gene TRBJ1-2; 10 bases map to TRBD1. This CDR3 is built from 14 residues. V lost 7 bases and J lost 8; bases outside the gene matches: 10. Germline V CDR1 and CDR2: MDHEN, SYDVKM. DNA of the CDR3: TGTGCCAGCAACCTCCCGGGACAGGGGAGAGGCTACACCTTC. Translation: CASNLPGQGRGYTF.

This clone has only one observation. V gene TRBV19 combines with J gene TRBJ1-1; possible D gene TRBD1, 5 bases. Looked up from germline, CDR1 is LNHDA and CDR2 is SQIVND (reference sequence). The ends were cut back, 7 bases at V and 0 bases at J, with 9 bases in the middle. The CDR3 extends over 13 amino acids. In nucleotides, the CDR3 is TGTGCCAGTATGGGGGGAATGAACACTGAAGCTTTCTTT. This gives the protein CASMGGMNTEAFF.

The chain has TRBV6-2 or TRBV6-3 and TRBJ1-3; D perhaps matches TRBD1 (6 bases). This CDR3 has 15 residues. Germline CDR1 is MNHEY and CDR2 is SVGEGT. V lost 8 bases, J lost 2 bases, and 16 bases lay in between. The CDR3: CASRPPGGPGNTIYF. The CDR3 region has the DNA TGTGCCAGCCGCCCCCCGGGGGGCCCTGGAAACACCATATATTTT.

This rearrangement joins TRBV14 to TRBJ1-6; 7 bases line up with TRBD1. The length of the CDR3 is 16 residues. In germline, CDR1 is SGHDN, CDR2 FVKESK. Unmatched junction bases numbered 8, after V lost 5 bases and J lost 4 bases. The CDR3 here is CASSFDRATYNSPLHF. In DNA, the CDR3 is TGTGCCAGCAGCTTTGACAGGGCGACTTATAATTCACCCCTCCACTTT.

The chain recombines TRBV9 with TRBJ2-3, with 7 bases fitting TRBD1. Losses at the gene ends were 3 bases for V and 11 bases for J; bases not matched to a gene: 6. CDR3 length: 12 amino acids. The germline V gene encodes CDR1 SGDLS and CDR2 YYNGEE. CDR3 DNA: TGTGCCAGCAGCGGACAGGGTTCCGGGCAGTATTTT. Its translation is CASSGQGSGQYF. Together with reference TRBV9 and TRBJ2-3, the CDR3 gives the full variable domain: DSGVTQTPKHLITATGQRVTLRCSPRSGDLSVYWYQQSLDQGLQFLIQYYNGEERAKGNILERFSAQQFPDLHSELNLSSLELGDSALYFCASSGQGSGQYFGPGTRLTVL.

The chain uses TRBV25-1 and TRBJ2-7; 7 nucleotides line up with TRBD1. Germline loops: CDR1 MGHDK, CDR2 SYGVNS. Losses at the gene ends were 8 bases for V and 2 bases for J; bases not matched to a gene: 9. This CDR3 is built from 14 residues. The DNA of the CDR3 is TGTGCCAGCCGAACTACAGGGGAAGCCTACGAGCAGTACTTC. Its protein is CASRTTGEAYEQYF.

The V gene is TRBV2, the J gene TRBJ1-5, with TRBD1 as a possible D gene (5 bases). The CDR3 consists of 15 residues. Trimming removed 6 bases from V and 4 bases from J, with 16 bases in between. Germline V gene sequence: CDR1 SNHLY, CDR2 FYNNEI. This chain's CDR3 is CASRAMEEGNQPQHF. The CDR3 coding sequence is TGTGCCAGCAGAGCCATGGAGGAGGGGAATCAGCCCCAGCATTTT.

V is TRBV4-1 and J is TRBJ1-5; maybe TRBD1 (5 bases). Germline V gene sequence: CDR1 MGHRA, CDR2 YSYEKL. Trimming removed 4 bases from V and 0 bases from J, with 10 bases in between. This CDR3 region has 15 residues. In nucleotides, the CDR3 is TGCGCCAGCAGCCTGACAGAGTATAGCAATCAGCCCCAGCATTTT. Protein product: CASSLTEYSNQPQHF.

The chain carries TRBV4-2 and TRBJ2-7; the match to TRBD2 covers 10 bases. Germline values: CDR1 LGHNA, CDR2 YNFKEQ. This CDR3 has 15 residues. V shed 5 bases and J 2 bases; nucleotides not matched to a gene: 6. The CDR3 reads CASSSRTSGAYEQYF. CDR3 bases: TGTGCCAGCAGCTCACGCACTAGCGGGGCCTACGAGCAGTACTTC.

The V and J genes are TRBV28 and TRBJ1-5, with D perhaps TRBD1 (5 bases). The V end was cut by 6 bases, the J end by 3 bases, with 15 bases between. The CDR3 is 15 amino acids. Germline V gene lookup returns CDR1 MDHEN and CDR2 SYDVKM. CDR3 sequence (DNA): TGTGCCAGCAGGGGGCGTAGTCGCCCCAATCAGCCCCAGCATTTT. This encodes CASRGRSRPNQPQHF. Based on the CDR3 plus reference TRBV28 and TRBJ1-5, the full variable domain is DVKVTQSSRYLVKRTGEKVFLECVQDMDHENMFWYRQDPGLGLRLIYFSYDVKMKEKGDIPEGYSVSREKKERFSLILESASTNQTSMYLCASRGRSRPNQPQHFGDGTRLSIL.

This clone has only a few counts. CDR3 DNA: TGCGCCAGCAGCTTGGCAGGGCACACCGGGGAGCTGTTTTTT. Its protein is CASSLAGHTGELFF. This chain links TRBV5-1 with TRBJ2-2; TRBD1 might be the D (5 bases). CDR3 length: 14 residues. The V and J ends lost 0 bases and 3 bases respectively, with 6 bases between them. CDR1 and CDR2 (germline): SGHRS, YFSETQ.

The V and J genes are TRBV18 and TRBJ2-7; 14 bases agree with TRBD2. Germline loops: CDR1 KGHSH, CDR2 LQKENI. This CDR3 is built from 16 residues. After removal of 3 bases from V and 3 bases from J, the junction contained 4 bases not matched to a gene. The CDR3 bases are TGTGCCAGCTCACCTTGGACTAGCGGGGGGAACTACGAGCAGTACTTC. Amino acid sequence: CASSPWTSGGNYEQYF.

V and J are TRBV5-1 and TRBJ1-2; D is ambiguous. CDR1 SGHRS and CDR2 YFSETQ come from the germline V gene. This CDR3 has 14 residues. V was clipped by 0 bases and J by 7 bases, with 13 bases between them. CDR3 DNA sequence: TGCGCCAGCAGCTTGGAGGGCCGGGGAAGTGGCTACACCTTC. Translation gives CASSLEGRGSGYTF. The whole variable domain, remainder taken from reference TRBV5-1 and TRBJ1-2, is KAGVTQTPRYLIKTRGQQVTLSCSPISGHRSVSWYQQTPGQGLQFLFEYFSETQRNKGNFPGRFSGRQFSNSRSEMNVSTLELGDSALYLCASSLEGRGSGYTFGSGTRLTVV.

The chain couples TRBV7-2 to TRBJ2-1, with D unclear. V dropped 5 bases and J dropped 9 bases, with 11 bases sitting between them. There are 12 residues in the CDR3. Germline assignment: CDR1 SGHTA and CDR2 FQGNSA. CDR3 nucleotide sequence: TGTGCCAGCAGCATTACGAGGAGTGAGCAGTTCTTC. Its protein product is CASSITRSEQFF.

This clone was recorded only once. CDR3 sequence: CASSLVPGIGYEQYF. The CDR3 nucleotides are TGTGCCAGCAGCTTAGTTCCAGGGATTGGGTACGAGCAGTACTTC. The chain uses TRBV11-2 and TRBJ2-7, with D perhaps TRBD1 (5 bases). The germline CDR1 and CDR2 sequences are SGHAT and FQNNGV. The V end was cut by 1 base, the J end by 4 bases, with 14 bases between. This CDR3 region has 15 residues.

The rearrangement links TRBV6-1 to TRBJ2-7, with 10 positions matching TRBD1. V gave up 2 bases and J gave up 3 bases; unmatched junction bases: 13. Germline values: CDR1 MNHNS, CDR2 SASEGT. The CDR3 covers 18 residues. DNA of the CDR3: TGTGCCAGCAGTGAAATGGGGTTGGGACAGGGGTTGATCTACGAGCAGTACTTC. The encoded protein is CASSEMGLGQGLIYEQYF.

The J gene is TRBJ1-3, the V gene TRBV6-5; a weak D match, TRBD1 (5 bases). V dropped 7 bases and J dropped 1 base, with 8 bases sitting between them. The germline gives CDR1 MNHEY, CDR2 SVGAGI. This CDR3 is 13 amino acids long. CDR3 in DNA: TGTGCCAGCACCGGGGGTTCTGGAAACACCATATATTTT. Residues: CASTGGSGNTIYF.

The chain employs TRBV28 and TRBJ2-5, with TRBD1 matching over 8 bases. The J segment lost 0 bases and the V segment lost 5 bases, leaving 5 bases of the junction unmatched. Germline V gene lookup returns CDR1 MDHEN and CDR2 SYDVKM. This CDR3 region has 15 residues. The CDR3 sequence is CASSVQDRDQETQYF. Written as DNA, the CDR3 is TGTGCCAGCAGTGTCCAGGACAGGGACCAAGAGACCCAGTACTTC.

The CDR3 spells CASSLAPGGRSYEQYF. CDR3 coding DNA: TGCGCCAGCAGCTTGGCCCCGGGTGGTAGGTCCTACGAGCAGTACTTC. The chain recombines TRBV5-1 with TRBJ2-7; D is unclear. V was clipped by 0 bases and J by 1 base, with 14 bases between them. This CDR3 has 16 residues. CDR1 and CDR2 from the germline V gene are SGHRS and YFSETQ.

This clone was observed a single time. The CDR3 bases are TGTGCCAGCAGCTCAACCGGACAGGGGGCACTCAATGAGCAGTTCTTC. It specifies CASSSTGQGALNEQFF. The chain employs TRBV11-3 and TRBJ2-1; 11 nucleotides match TRBD1. The CDR3 spans 16 residues. Germline V lookup: CDR1 SGHNT, CDR2 YENEEA. Trimming took 4 bases from V and 6 from J; bases not matched to a gene: 8.

The chain links TRBV27 to TRBJ2-7; no clear D gene. This CDR3 has 13 residues. Germline-derived CDR1 and CDR2 are MNHEY and SMNVEV (reference sequence). The V end was cut by 0 bases, the J end by 4 bases, with 7 bases between. The CDR3 DNA reads TGTGCCAGCAGTTTATCCTCCGGGTACGAGCAGTACTTC. It translates to CASSLSSGYEQYF.

V usage is TRBV6-6 and J usage is TRBJ1-5; D ambiguous. There are 12 residues in the CDR3. Germline lookup yields CDR1 MNHNY and CDR2 SVGAGI (reference sequence). The V gene lost 7 bases and the J gene lost 1 base, with 5 bases spanning the gap. The CDR3: CASNNSNQPQHF. In nucleotides, the CDR3 is TGTGCCAGCAACAACAGCAATCAGCCCCAGCATTTT.

V and J are TRBV28 and TRBJ2-3, with 15 nucleotides matching TRBD2. Per germline, CDR1 MDHEN and CDR2 SYDVKM. V gave up 6 bases and J gave up 7 bases; unmatched junction bases: 5. The CDR3 contains 15 residues. The CDR3 nucleotides read TGTGCCAGCAGCCGGACTAGCGGGGGGGTAAATACGCAGTATTTT. Its translation: CASSRTSGGVNTQYF.